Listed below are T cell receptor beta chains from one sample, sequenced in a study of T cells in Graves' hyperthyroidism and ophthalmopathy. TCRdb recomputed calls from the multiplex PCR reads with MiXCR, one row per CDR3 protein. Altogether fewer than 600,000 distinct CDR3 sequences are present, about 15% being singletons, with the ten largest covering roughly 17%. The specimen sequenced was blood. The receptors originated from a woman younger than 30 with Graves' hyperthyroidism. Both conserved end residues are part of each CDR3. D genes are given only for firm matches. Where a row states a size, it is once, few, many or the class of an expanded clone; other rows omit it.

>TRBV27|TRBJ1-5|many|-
TGTGCCAGCAGTTTGGAGGGAAGGGGGCCCCAGCATTTT
CASSLEGRGPQHF
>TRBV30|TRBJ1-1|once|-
TGTGCCTGGATCCCACCGGGACGGAGGAACACTGAAGCTTTCTTT
CAWIPPGRRNTEAFF
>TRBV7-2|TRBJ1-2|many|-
TGTGCCAGCCCCTCTTCGCCGCGGGGTTATGGCTACACCTTC
CASPSSPRGYGYTF
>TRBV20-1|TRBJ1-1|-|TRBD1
TGCAGTGCTCAGGGACAGGGCCACACTGAAGCTTTCTTT
CSAQGQGHTEAFF
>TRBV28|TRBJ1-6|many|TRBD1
TGTGCCAGCAGTTTGACGACAGGGAAGGATAGCTCCTATAATTCACCCCTCCACTTT
CASSLTTGKDSSYNSPLHF
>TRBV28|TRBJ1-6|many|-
TGTGCCAGCAGTTCACCCTCAAGATGGGCCCTCCACTTT
CASSSPSRWALHF
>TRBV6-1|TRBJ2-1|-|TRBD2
TGTGCCAGCAAACCGGGACTAGCGGGAGGGGCTGGGCAGTTCTTC
CASKPGLAGGAGQFF
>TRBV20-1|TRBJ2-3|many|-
TGCAGTGCAAAGAGGTTGGGGCGGACTCTGGGGACAGATACGCAGTATTTT
CSAKRLGRTLGTDTQYF
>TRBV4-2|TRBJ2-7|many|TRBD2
TGTGCCAGCAGCCAAGGGGAGGGGACCCCCTACGAGCAGTACTTC
CASSQGEGTPYEQYF
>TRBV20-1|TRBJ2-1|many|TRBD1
TGCAGTGCTAGAAGCCCGGACAGGGTCCACAATGAGCAGTTCTTC
CSARSPDRVHNEQFF
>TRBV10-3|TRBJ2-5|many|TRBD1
TGTGCCACCGGGGACAGGGAAGAGACCCAGTACTTC
CATGDREETQYF
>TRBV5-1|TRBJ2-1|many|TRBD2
TGCGCCAGCAGCTCCCGTGGGACTAGCGTACACAATGAGCAGTTCTTC
CASSSRGTSVHNEQFF
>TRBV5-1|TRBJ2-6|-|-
TGCGCCAGCGATTTGTTGGGGAGAGGGGCTGGGGCCAACGTCCTGACTTTC
CASDLLGRGAGANVLTF
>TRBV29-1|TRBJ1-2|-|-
TGCAGCGTTGACCGGGGGGGCGTCTATGGCTACACCTTC
CSVDRGGVYGYTF
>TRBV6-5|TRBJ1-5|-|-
TGTGCCAGCAGTTACGGTCGAAGCATTCAGCCCCAGCATTTT
CASSYGRSIQPQHF
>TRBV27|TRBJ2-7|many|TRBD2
TGTGCCAGCAGTTTATCGGTAAGGACTAGCGGTTCCTACGAGCAGTACTTC
CASSLSVRTSGSYEQYF
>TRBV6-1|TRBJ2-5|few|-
TGTGCCAGCAGCTACGGACTCTCCGAGCCTGGGGAGACCCAGTACTTC
CASSYGLSEPGETQYF
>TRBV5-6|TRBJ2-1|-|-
TGTGCCAGCAGCTCCCCACTAGCCCCAGAGGGGGATGAGCAGTTCTTC
CASSSPLAPEGDEQFF
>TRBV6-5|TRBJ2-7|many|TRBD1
TGTGCCAGCAGTTACTCTCCGCGACAGGGGTACGAGCAGTACTTC
CASSYSPRQGYEQYF
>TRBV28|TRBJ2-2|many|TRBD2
TGTGCCAGCACTTCCGGGCCCCTAGCGGGAGTGGCCGGGGAGCTGTTTTTT
CASTSGPLAGVAGELFF
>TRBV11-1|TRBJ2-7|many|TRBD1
TGTGCCAGCAGCTCCCCCGGGACAGTCTACTACGAGCAGTACTTC
CASSSPGTVYYEQYF
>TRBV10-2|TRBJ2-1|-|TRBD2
TGCGCCAGCAGGAAGACTAGCGGGAGGGAGAGCTCCTACAATGAGCAGTTCTTC
CASRKTSGRESSYNEQFF
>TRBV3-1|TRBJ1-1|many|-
TGTGCCAGCAGCCAAGAGCCCAGGGTGAACACTGAAGCTTTCTTT
CASSQEPRVNTEAFF
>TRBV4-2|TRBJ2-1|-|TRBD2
TGTGCCAGCAGCCAAGATTGGCTAGCGGGAGCTAATGAGCAGTTCTTC
CASSQDWLAGANEQFF
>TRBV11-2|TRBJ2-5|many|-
TGTGCCAGCCAGGGGGGGGCGCAAGAGACCCAGTACTTC
CASQGGAQETQYF
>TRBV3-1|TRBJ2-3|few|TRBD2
TGTGCCAGCAGCCCCCTCTTTACTAGCGGAGATACGCAGTATTTT
CASSPLFTSGDTQYF
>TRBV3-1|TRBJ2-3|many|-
TGTGCCAGCAGCCAAGAAGGAGGGAGGTTACGCACAGATACGCAGTATTTT
CASSQEGGRLRTDTQYF
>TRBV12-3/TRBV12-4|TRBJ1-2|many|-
TGTGCCAGCAGCCTGACCGATATCTATGGCTACACCTTC
CASSLTDIYGYTF
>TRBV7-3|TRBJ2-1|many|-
TGTGCCAGCAGCTCCCCCCAAGACCATGAGCAGTTCTTC
CASSSPQDHEQFF
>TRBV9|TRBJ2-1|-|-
TGTGCCAGCAGCGTAGGATTGGGAGTCGGCCAAAATCAGCAGTTCTTC
CASSVGLGVGQNQQFF
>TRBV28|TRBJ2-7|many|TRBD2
TGTGCCAGCAGTTTAACAGCGGGAGATAGACACGAGCAGTACTTC
CASSLTAGDRHEQYF
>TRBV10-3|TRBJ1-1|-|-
TGTGCCATCAGTAATATAGCGGCGAGGGGGATGAACACTGAAGCTTTCTTT
CAISNIAARGMNTEAFF
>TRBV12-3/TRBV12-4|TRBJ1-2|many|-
TGTGCCAGCAGTGGGAGGTGGGGCGGCTACACCTTC
CASSGRWGGYTF
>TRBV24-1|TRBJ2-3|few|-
TGTGCCACCAGCGAGGGCGTTCTAGATACGCAGTATTTT
CATSEGVLDTQYF
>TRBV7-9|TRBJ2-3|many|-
TGTGCCAGCAGCTTATCGGGAGATGCAGATACGCAGTATTTT
CASSLSGDADTQYF
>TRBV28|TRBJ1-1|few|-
TGTGCCAGCACCGGATTTAGACATACTGAAGCTTTCTTT
CASTGFRHTEAFF
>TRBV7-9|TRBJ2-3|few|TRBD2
TGTGCCAGCAGCTGGGGACTAGATTCAGATACGCAGTATTTT
CASSWGLDSDTQYF
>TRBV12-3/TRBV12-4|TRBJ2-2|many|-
TGTGCCAGCAGTTTCAGTAACACCGGGGAGCTGTTTTTT
CASSFSNTGELFF
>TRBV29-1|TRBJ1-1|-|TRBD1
TGCAGCGCCTCGTGGGACAGGGTATCGAGCACTGAAGCTTTCTTT
CSASWDRVSSTEAFF
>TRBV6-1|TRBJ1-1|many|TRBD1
TGTGCCAGCAGGGAAGGACAGGAGAACACTGAAGCTTTCTTT
CASREGQENTEAFF
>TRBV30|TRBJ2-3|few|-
TGTGCCTGGAGTGTAGGTATAGATACGCAGTATTTT
CAWSVGIDTQYF
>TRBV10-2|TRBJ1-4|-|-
TGCGCCAGCAGTGGGATTTCAACTAATGAAAAACTGTTTTTT
CASSGISTNEKLFF
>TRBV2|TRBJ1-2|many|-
TGTGCCAGCAGATACAGGGTTGGTAACTATGGCTACACCTTC
CASRYRVGNYGYTF
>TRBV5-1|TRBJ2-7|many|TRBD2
TGCGCCAGCAGCTTGGCTTTAGCGGGAGGGCCCACCAACGAGCAGTACTTC
CASSLALAGGPTNEQYF
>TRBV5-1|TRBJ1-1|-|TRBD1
TGCGCCAGCAGCTGGCGGGGGACAGGGGGCCAACTGAACACTGAAGCTTTCTTT
CASSWRGTGGQLNTEAFF
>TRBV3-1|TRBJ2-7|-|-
TGTGCCAGCAGCCAGCTACGGATGGGGATCTACGAGCAGTACTTC
CASSQLRMGIYEQYF
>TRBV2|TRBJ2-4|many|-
TGTGCCAGCAGCGCTCCGGTTCTACGGGGGGCCTTCAACAAAAACATTCAGTACTTC
CASSAPVLRGAFNKNIQYF
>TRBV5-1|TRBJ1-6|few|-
TGCGCCAGCAGCTTCGCCCAGGCGAATTCACCCCTCCACTTT
CASSFAQANSPLHF
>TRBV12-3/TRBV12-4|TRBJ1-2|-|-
TGTGCCAGCAAACCGGGACTGAACTATGGCTACACCTTC
CASKPGLNYGYTF